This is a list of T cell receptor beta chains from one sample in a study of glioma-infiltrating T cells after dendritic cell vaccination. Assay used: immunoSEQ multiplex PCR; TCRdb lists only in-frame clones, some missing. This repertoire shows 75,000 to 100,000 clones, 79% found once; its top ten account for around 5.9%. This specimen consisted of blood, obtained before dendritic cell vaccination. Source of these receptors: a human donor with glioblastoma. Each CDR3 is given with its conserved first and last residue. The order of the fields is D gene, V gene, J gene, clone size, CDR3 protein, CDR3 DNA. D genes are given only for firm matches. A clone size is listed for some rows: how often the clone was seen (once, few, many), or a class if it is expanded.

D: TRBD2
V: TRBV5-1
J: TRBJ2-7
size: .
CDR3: CASSLEGGRAYEQYF
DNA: TGCGCCAGCAGCTTGGAGGGCGGGAGGGCCTACGAGCAGTACTTC

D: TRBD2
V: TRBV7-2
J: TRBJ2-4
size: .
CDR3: CASSLSTSGKAKNIQYF
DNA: TGTGCCAGCAGCTTAAGCACTAGCGGAAAAGCCAAAAACATTCAGTACTTC

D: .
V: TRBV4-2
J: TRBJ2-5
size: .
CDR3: CASSQEGGQETQYF
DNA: TGTGCCAGCAGCCAAGAGGGGGGACAAGAGACCCAGTACTTC

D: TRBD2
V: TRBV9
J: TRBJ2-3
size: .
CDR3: CASSSGSSQISQYF
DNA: TGTGCCAGCAGCAGCGGGAGCAGTCAGATTTCGCAGTATTTT

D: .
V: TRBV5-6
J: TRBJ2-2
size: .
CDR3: CASSQLTPGELFF
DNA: TGTGCCAGCAGCCAGTTGACACCCGGGGAGCTGTTTTTT

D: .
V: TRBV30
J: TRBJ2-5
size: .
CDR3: CAWSIRPRETQYF
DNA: TGTGCCTGGAGTATCAGGCCGAGAGAGACCCAGTACTTC

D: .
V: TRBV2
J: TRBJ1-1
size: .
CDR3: CATEEGTEAFF
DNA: TGTGCCACCGAGGAGGGCACTGAAGCTTTCTTT

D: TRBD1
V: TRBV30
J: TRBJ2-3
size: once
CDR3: CAWRRTGAYDTQYF
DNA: TGTGCCTGGCGTCGGACAGGGGCTTACGATACGCAGTATTTT

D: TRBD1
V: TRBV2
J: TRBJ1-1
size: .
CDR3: CAISQSGTGLAFF
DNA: TGTGCCATCTCTCAATCCGGGACAGGGCTGGCTTTCTTT

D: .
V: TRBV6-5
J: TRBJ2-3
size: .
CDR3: CASSTAGLNTDTQYF
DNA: TGTGCCAGCAGTACCGCCGGACTCAACACAGATACGCAGTATTTT

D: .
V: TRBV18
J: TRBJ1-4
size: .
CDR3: CASSPAAAEKLFF
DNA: TGTGCCAGCTCACCGGCGGCGGCGGAAAAACTGTTTTTT

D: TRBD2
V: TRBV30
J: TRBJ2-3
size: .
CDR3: CAWTGLAGGGTQYF
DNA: TGTGCCTGGACCGGACTAGCGGGGGGAGGTACGCAGTATTTT

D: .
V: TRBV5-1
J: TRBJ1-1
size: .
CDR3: CASSFRGGGGTEAFF
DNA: TGCGCCAGCAGCTTTCGGGGCGGGGGAGGAACTGAAGCTTTCTTT

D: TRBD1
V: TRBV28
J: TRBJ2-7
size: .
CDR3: CASSSTGGSYEQYF
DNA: TGTGCCAGCAGTTCCACAGGGGGCTCCTACGAGCAGTACTTC

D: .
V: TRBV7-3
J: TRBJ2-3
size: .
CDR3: CASSLRGASDTQYF
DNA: TGTGCCAGCAGCTTAAGAGGAGCGTCAGATACGCAGTATTTT

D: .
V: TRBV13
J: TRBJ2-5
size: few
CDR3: CASRAGAEPQETQYF
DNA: TGTGCCAGCAGGGCTGGAGCGGAACCCCAAGAGACCCAGTACTTC

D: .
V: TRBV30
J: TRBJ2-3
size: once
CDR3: CAWSVLSYTDTQYF
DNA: TGTGCCTGGAGTGTCTTATCCTACACAGATACGCAGTATTTT

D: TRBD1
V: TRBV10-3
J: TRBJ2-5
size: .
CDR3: CAISPDRGETQYF
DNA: TGTGCCATCAGTCCCGACAGGGGGGAGACCCAGTACTTC

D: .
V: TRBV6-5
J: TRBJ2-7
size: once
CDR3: CASSSGSTYEQYF
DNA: TGTGCCAGCAGTTCTGGCAGTACCTACGAGCAGTACTTC

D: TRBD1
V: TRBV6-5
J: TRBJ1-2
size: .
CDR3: CASSYTYRGYGYTF
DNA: TGTGCCAGCAGTTACACCTACAGGGGTTATGGCTACACCTTC

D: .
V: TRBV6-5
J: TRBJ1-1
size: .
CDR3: CASRLDGRGGTEAFF
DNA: TGTGCCAGCAGGCTAGACGGGAGGGGTGGCACTGAAGCTTTCTTT

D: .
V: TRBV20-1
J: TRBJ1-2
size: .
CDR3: CSAPTGSSYTF
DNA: TGCAGTGCTCCTACAGGGAGTAGCTACACCTTC

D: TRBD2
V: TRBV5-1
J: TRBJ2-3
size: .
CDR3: CASKLGLAGGRSDTQYF
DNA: TGCGCCAGCAAGCTGGGACTAGCGGGGGGTAGATCAGATACGCAGTATTTT

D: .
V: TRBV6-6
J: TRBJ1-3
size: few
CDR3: CASSFQGSGNTIYF
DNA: TGTGCCAGCAGTTTCCAGGGTAGTGGAAACACCATATATTTT

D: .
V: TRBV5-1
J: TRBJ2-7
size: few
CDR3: CASSSGSAASYEQYF
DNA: TGCGCCAGCAGCAGCGGGTCGGCAGCCTCCTACGAGCAGTACTTC

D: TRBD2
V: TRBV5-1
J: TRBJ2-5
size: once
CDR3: CASSLGSSGQETQYF
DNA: TGCGCCAGCAGCTTGGGGTCTAGCGGACAAGAGACCCAGTACTTC